This is a list of T cell receptor beta chains from one sample in a study of blood T cell repertoires in COVID-19. The repertoire was sequenced with immunoSEQ multiplex PCR; TCRdb's copy has only in-frame clones and lacks some. The sample lists roughly 190,000 clones; roughly 80% were seen once. Sequenced sample: PBMCs or T cells enriched from blood (not recorded which). These receptors all come from a man aged 35 to 55 who had recovered from COVID-19. CDR3s leave out the opening cysteine and the closing phenylalanine or tryptophan. A D gene is named only where the DNA matches it firmly.

TRBV9	.	ASSEQTGIGYT
TRBV7-9	.	ASSPAGSDTEAF
TRBV5-1	.	ASRNNPNTGELF
TRBV6-2/TRBV6-3	.	ASSYGASNQPQH
TRBV6-5	TRBD1	ASSSTGDNYGYT
TRBV19	.	ASNPIRTSSGNTIY
TRBV6-5	.	ASSISSNQPQH
TRBV19	.	ASSVPGMVQPQH
TRBV28	TRBD1	ASRGGQGAFYEQY
TRBV4-1	TRBD1	ASSQEARGLSYNSPLH
TRBV18	TRBD1	ASGPGQGSYNSPLH
TRBV7-7	TRBD1	ASSSTGVLTGELF
TRBV6-2/TRBV6-3	.	ASSLMGTPEAF
TRBV19	.	ASSISRGTEAF
TRBV2	TRBD2	ASRGLASLVGEQF
TRBV19	.	ASSITGMTGNTIY
TRBV3-1/TRBV3-2	.	ASSQGGEKLF
TRBV7-9	TRBD2	ASSPQLAGVQKY
TRBV6-2/TRBV6-3	.	ASSVGGNSYEQY
TRBV10-1	.	ASSESTRDGYT
TRBV19	TRBD1	ASSPGQGIGTEAF
TRBV9	TRBD1	ASSPGQGVNTIY
TRBV28	TRBD2	ASKSLGLAGVEGTGELF
TRBV7-9	.	ASSFGPRTNPVYGYT
TRBV28	.	ASSLLRLAGELF
TRBV19	TRBD1	ASIKGQGGNYGYT